This T cell receptor (beta chain) was identified in a study of neurological immune-mediated disorders. Turning to the study itself: Multiple sclerosis patients (n of about 34) included some 30 with relapsing-remitting and 3 with secondary progressive disease.

Each CDR3 protein is one row after TCRdb ran MiXCR on the 5' RACE reads. The sample has approximately 100,000 distinct CDR3 sequences, 3% to 4.5% seen once. This clonotype was picked up many times. Germline CDR1 reads DFQATT; CDR2 reads SNEGSKA (reference sequence). CDR3 size: 14 residues. Germline trimming cut 5 bases from V and 5 bases from J; bases unmatched to any gene: 9. It was from 2 million PBMCs stored at -80 C that the unsorted libraries were obtained. The receptor was isolated from a woman aged 18 to 35 with multiple sclerosis. Material: PBMCs. The rearrangement links TRBV20-1 to TRBJ1-1; TRBD1 aligns across 9 bases. CDR3 coding DNA: TGCAGTGCTTTAATACAGGGGGCAGGGACTGAAGCTTTCTTT. Translated, it gives CSALIQGAGTEAFF.